This T cell receptor beta chain was obtained from a study of blood T cell repertoires in COVID-19. This clone was picked up a small number of times. TCRdb's copy holds only in-frame clones and misses some; the assay was immunoSEQ multiplex PCR. The data hold some 120,000 clones, with 84% observed a single time. Germline V lookup: CDR1 SGHKS, CDR2 YYEKEE (reference sequence). With V trimmed by 5 bases and J by 1 base, 18 bases remained unmatched. The length of the CDR3 is 19 residues. This receptor was obtained from a human donor in a cohort sampled during active COVID-19. Input material: peripheral blood. This chain connects TRBV5-5 to TRBJ2-7; 10 bases line up with TRBD1. The CDR3: CASSRLAGQGRLLSYEQYF. The CDR3 bases are TGTGCCAGCAGTCGATTAGCGGGACAGGGGAGATTATTGTCCTACGAGCAGTACTTC. Drawing the rest from reference TRBV5-5 and TRBJ2-7, the complete variable domain is DAGVTQSPTHLIKTRGQQVTLRCSPISGHKSVSWYQQVLGQGPQFIFQYYEKEERGRGNFPDRFSARQFPNYSSELNVNALLLGDSALYLCASSRLAGQGRLLSYEQYFGPGTRLTVT.